This T cell receptor (beta chain) was captured by sequencing in a study of blood T cell repertoires in COVID-19. The wider study: The analysed material was cDNA or gDNA that came from T cells, B-cell-depleted T cells, or PBMCs.

Enrolled during active infection, Seattle patients were then followed longitudinally. Source study methods: From reference gene primer amplification, estimates of nucleated cell counts were derived. Here immunoSEQ multiplex PCR was the method, and the copy in TCRdb shows in-frame clones only, minus some. The DNA gave D and trimming, while V, J and clone size come from that table. The data show about 70,000 clones, about 89% seen once. J gave up 6 bases and V 4 bases, and 6 bases lay outside the gene matches. This CDR3 has 15 residues. The germline CDR1 and CDR2 sequences are LNHDA and SQIVND (reference sequence).

This chain links TRBV19 with TRBJ1-4; TRBD1 matches 9 bases. Input material: peripheral blood. This receptor was identified in a man in his fifties with COVID-19, enrolled during active disease. DNA of the CDR3: TGTGCCAGTAGTAGCACTCGGACAGGGGATGAAAAACTGTTTTTT. Protein sequence: CASSSTRTGDEKLFF. The full variable domain, its missing parts supplied by reference TRBV19 and TRBJ1-4, is DGGITQSPKYLFRKEGQNVTLSCEQNLNHDAMYWYRQDPGQGLRLIYYSQIVNDFQKGDIAEGYSVSREKKESFPLTVTSAQKNPTAFYLCASSSTRTGDEKLFFGSGTQLSVL.